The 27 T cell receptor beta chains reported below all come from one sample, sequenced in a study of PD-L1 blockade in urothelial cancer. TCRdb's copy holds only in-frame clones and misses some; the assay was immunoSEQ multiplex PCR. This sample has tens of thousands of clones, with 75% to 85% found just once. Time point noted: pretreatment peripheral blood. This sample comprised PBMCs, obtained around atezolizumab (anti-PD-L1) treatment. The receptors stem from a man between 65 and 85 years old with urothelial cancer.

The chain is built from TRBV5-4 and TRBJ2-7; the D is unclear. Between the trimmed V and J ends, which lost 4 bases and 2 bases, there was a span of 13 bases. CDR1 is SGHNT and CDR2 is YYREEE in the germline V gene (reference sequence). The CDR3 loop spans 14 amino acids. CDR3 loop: CASSTPYKTYEQYF. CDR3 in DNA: TGTGCCAGCAGCACACCTTACAAAACCTACGAGCAGTACTTC.

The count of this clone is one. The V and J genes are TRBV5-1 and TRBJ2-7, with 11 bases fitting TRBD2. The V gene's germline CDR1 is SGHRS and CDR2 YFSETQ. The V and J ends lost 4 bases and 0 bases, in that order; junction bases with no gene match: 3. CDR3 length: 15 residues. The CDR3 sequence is CASSGTSGSSYEQYF. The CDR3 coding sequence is TGCGCCAGCAGCGGGACTAGCGGAAGCTCCTACGAGCAGTACTTC. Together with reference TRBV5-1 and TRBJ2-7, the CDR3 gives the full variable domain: KAGVTQTPRYLIKTRGQQVTLSCSPISGHRSVSWYQQTPGQGLQFLFEYFSETQRNKGNFPGRFSGRQFSNSRSEMNVSTLELGDSALYLCASSGTSGSSYEQYFGPGTRLTVT.

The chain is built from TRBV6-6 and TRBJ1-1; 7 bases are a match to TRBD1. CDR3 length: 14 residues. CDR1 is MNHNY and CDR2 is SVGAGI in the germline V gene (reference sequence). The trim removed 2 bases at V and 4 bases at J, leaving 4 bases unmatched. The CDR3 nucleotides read TGTGCCAGCAGTTACCTTTCAGGGGGCACTGAAGCTTTCTTT. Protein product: CASSYLSGGTEAFF.

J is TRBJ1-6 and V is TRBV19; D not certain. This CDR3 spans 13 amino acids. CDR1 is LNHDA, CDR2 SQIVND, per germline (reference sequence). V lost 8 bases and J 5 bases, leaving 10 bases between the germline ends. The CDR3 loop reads CASGDTDNSPLHF. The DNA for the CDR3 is TGTGCCAGTGGTGACACCGATAATTCACCCCTCCACTTT. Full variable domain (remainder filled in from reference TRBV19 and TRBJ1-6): DGGITQSPKYLFRKEGQNVTLSCEQNLNHDAMYWYRQDPGQGLRLIYYSQIVNDFQKGDIAEGYSVSREKKESFPLTVTSAQKNPTAFYLCASGDTDNSPLHFGNGTRLTVT.

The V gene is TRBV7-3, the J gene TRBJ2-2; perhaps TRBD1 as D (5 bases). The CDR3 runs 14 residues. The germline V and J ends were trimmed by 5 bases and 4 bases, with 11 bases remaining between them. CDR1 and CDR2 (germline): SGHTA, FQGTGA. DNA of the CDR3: TGTGCCAGCAGCCCGAATGGGGCCACCGGGGAGCTGTTTTTT. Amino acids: CASSPNGATGELFF.

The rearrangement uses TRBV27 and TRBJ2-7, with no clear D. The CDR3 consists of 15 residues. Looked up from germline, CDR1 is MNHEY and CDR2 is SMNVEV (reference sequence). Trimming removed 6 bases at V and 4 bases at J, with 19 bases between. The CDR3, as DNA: TGTGCCAGCAGCCTAGGCGGCGGCCGTCCGTACGAGCAGTACTTC. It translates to CASSLGGGRPYEQYF.

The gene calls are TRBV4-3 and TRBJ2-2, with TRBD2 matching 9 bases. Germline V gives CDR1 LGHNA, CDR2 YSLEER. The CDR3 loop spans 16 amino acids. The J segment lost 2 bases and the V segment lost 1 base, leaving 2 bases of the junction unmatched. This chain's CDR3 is CASSQGGRGNTGELFF. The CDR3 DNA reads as TGCGCCAGCAGCCAAGGCGGGAGGGGAAACACCGGGGAGCTGTTTTTT.

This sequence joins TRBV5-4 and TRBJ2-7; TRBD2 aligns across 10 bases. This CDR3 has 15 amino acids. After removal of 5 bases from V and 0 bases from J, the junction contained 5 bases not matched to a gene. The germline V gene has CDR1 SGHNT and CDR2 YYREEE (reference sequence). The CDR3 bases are TGTGCCAGCAGTTCGAGCGGGAGGGCCTCCTACGAGCAGTACTTC. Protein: CASSSSGRASYEQYF. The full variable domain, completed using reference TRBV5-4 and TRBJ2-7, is ETGVTQSPTHLIKTRGQQVTLRCSSQSGHNTVSWYQQALGQGPQFIFQYYREEENGRGNFPPRFSGLQFPNYSSELNVNALELDDSALYLCASSSSGRASYEQYFGPGTRLTVT.

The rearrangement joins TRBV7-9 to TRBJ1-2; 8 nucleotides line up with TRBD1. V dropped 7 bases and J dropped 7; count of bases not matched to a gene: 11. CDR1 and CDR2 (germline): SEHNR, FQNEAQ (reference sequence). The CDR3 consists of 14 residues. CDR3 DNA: TGTGCCAGCATCCCGGGGGGCAGGGGGCTTGGCTACACCTTC. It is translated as CASIPGGRGLGYTF.

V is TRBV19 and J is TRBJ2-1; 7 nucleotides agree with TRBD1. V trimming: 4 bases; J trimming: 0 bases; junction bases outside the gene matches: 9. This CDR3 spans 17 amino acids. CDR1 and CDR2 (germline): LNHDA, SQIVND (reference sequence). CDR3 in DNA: TGTGCCAGTAGTACCCGACAGGGTCCCGGCTCCTACAATGAGCAGTTCTTC. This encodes CASSTRQGPGSYNEQFF.

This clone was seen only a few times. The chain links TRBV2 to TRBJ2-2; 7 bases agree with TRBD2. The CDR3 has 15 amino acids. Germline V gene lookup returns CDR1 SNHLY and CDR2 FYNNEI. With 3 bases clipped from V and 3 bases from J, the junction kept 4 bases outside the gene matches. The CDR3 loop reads CASSDTGGDTGELFF. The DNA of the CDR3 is TGTGCCAGCAGTGACACGGGAGGCGACACCGGGGAGCTGTTTTTT.

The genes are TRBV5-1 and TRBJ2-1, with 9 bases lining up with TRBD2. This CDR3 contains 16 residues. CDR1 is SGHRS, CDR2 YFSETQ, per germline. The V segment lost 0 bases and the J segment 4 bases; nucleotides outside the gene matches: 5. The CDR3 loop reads CASSLGGGGLYNEQFF. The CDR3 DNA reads TGCGCCAGCAGCTTGGGCGGGGGGGGACTTTACAATGAGCAGTTCTTC.

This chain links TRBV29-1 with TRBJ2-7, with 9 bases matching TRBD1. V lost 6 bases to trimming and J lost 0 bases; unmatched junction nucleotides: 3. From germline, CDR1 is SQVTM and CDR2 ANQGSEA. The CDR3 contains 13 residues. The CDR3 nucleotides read TGCAGCGTGGGGGACAGGGCCTCCTACGAGCAGTACTTC. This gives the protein CSVGDRASYEQYF.

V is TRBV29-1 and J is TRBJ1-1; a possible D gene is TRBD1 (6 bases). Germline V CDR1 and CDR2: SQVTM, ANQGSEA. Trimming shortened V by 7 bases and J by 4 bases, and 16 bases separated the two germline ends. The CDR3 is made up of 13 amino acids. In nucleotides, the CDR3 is TGCAGCGGGGGGGGCAGAACGACCACTGAAGCTTTCTTT. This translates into CSGGGRTTTEAFF.

The CDR3 region has the DNA TGTGCTAGTGGGCGTACAGGGAACGATGGCTACACCTTC. It translates to CASGRTGNDGYTF. This chain links TRBV12-5 with TRBJ1-2, with D possibly matching TRBD1 (6 bases). Trimming stripped 6 bases from V and 6 bases from J, with 14 bases between. This CDR3 contains 13 residues. CDR1 LGHNT and CDR2 FRNRAP come from the germline V gene.

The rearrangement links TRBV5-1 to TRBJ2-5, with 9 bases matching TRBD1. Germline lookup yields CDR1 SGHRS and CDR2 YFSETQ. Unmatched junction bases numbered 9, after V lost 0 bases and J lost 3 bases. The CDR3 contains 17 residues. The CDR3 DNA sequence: TGCGCCAGCAGCTTGGCCGAGGCGAGACAGGGGGAAGAGACCCAGTACTTC. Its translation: CASSLAEARQGEETQYF.

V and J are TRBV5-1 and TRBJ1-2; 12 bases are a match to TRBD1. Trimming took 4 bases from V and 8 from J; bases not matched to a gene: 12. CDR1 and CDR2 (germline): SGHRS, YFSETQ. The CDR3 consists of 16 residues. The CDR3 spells CASSDFSGTGGRGYTF. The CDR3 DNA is TGCGCCAGCAGCGACTTTTCCGGGACAGGGGGCCGCGGCTACACCTTC. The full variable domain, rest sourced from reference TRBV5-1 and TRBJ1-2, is KAGVTQTPRYLIKTRGQQVTLSCSPISGHRSVSWYQQTPGQGLQFLFEYFSETQRNKGNFPGRFSGRQFSNSRSEMNVSTLELGDSALYLCASSDFSGTGGRGYTFGSGTRLTVV.

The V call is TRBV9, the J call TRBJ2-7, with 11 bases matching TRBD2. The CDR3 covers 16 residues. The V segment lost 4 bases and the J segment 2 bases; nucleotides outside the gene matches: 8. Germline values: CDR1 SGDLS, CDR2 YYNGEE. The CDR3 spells CASSPAGTSGPYEQYF. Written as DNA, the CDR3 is TGTGCCAGCAGCCCGGCCGGGACTAGCGGTCCCTACGAGCAGTACTTC.

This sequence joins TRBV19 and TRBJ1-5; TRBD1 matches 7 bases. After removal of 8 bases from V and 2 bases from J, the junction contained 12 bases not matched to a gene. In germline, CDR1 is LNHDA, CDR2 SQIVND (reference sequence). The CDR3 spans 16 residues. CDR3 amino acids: CASRVTGIGGNQPQHF. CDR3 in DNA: TGTGCCAGTCGCGTGACAGGGATTGGTGGCAATCAGCCCCAGCATTTT.

The CDR3 nucleotides are TGTGCCAGCCAAGTACAGGGGACCTACGAGCAGTACTTC. Translated: CASQVQGTYEQYF. V usage is TRBV6-5 and J usage is TRBJ2-7; TRBD1 matches at 7 bases. Germline trimming cut 8 bases from V and 2 bases from J; bases unmatched to any gene: 6. This CDR3 contains 13 residues. Germline CDR1 is MNHEY and CDR2 is SVGAGI.

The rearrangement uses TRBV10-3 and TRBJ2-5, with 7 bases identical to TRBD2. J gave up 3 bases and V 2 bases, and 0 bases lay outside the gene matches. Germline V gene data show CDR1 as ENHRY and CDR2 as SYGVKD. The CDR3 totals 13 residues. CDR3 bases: TGTGCCATCAGTGAGGGGAGGGAAGAGACCCAGTACTTC. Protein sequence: CAISEGREETQYF.

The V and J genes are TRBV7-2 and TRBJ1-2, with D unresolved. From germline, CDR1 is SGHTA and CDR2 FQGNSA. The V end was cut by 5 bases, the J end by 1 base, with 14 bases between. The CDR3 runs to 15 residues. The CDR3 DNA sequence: TGTGCCAGCAGCGCGGATAGAGATGGTAACTATGGCTACACCTTC. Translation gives CASSADRDGNYGYTF.

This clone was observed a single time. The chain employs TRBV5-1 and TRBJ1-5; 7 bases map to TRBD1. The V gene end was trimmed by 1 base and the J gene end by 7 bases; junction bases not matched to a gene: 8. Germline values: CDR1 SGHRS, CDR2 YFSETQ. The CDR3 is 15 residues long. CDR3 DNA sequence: TGCGCCAGCAGCTTGACAGGGGTTGTGGGCCAGCCCCAGCATTTT. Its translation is CASSLTGVVGQPQHF. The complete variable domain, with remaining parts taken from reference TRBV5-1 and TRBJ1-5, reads KAGVTQTPRYLIKTRGQQVTLSCSPISGHRSVSWYQQTPGQGLQFLFEYFSETQRNKGNFPGRFSGRQFSNSRSEMNVSTLELGDSALYLCASSLTGVVGQPQHFGDGTRLSIL.

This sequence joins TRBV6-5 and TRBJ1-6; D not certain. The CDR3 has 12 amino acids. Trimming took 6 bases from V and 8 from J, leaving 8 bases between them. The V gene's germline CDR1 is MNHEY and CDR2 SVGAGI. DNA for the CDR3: TGTGCCAGCAGAGACGGGGATTCACCCCTCCACTTT. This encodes CASRDGDSPLHF.

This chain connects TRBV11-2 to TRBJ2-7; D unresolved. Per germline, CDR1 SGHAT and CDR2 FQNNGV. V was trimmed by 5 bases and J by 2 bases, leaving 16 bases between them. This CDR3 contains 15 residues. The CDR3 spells CASSPTQSGPYEQYF. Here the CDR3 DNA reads TGTGCCAGCAGCCCCACCCAAAGTGGCCCCTACGAGCAGTACTTC. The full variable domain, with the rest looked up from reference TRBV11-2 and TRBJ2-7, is EAGVAQSPRYKIIEKRQSVAFWCNPISGHATLYWYQQILGQGPKLLIQFQNNGVVDDSQLPKDRFSAERLKGVDSTLKIQPAKLEDSAVYLCASSPTQSGPYEQYFGPGTRLTVT.

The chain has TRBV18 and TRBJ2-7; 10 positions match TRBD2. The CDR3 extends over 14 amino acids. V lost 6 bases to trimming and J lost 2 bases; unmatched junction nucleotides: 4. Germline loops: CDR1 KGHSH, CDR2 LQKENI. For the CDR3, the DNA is TGTGCCAGCTCGCTAGCGGGAGAAGCCTACGAGCAGTACTTC. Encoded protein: CASSLAGEAYEQYF.

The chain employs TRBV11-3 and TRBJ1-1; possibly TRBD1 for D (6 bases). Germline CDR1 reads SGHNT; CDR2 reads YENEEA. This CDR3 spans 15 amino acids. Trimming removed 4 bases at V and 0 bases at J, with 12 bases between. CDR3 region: CASSSGDIMNTEAFF. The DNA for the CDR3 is TGTGCCAGCAGCTCCGGGGACATCATGAACACTGAAGCTTTCTTT.